These 12 T cell receptor beta chains were sequenced from one sample in a study of cytomegalovirus exposure and HLA in healthy donors. The primer mix had 60 Vbeta and 13 Jbeta primers. TCRdb's table, derived via immunoSEQ multiplex PCR, lists solely in-frame clones and lacks some. The table records more than 80,000 clones, about nine tenths of them present only once. Sequencing was carried out using PBMCs. The source is a man younger than 45 in good health and CMV-seropositive.

This chain joins TRBV29-1 and TRBJ2-7; 7 bases line up with TRBD1. Germline V CDR1 and CDR2: SQVTM, ANQGSEA. V dropped 0 bases and J dropped 5; count of bases not matched to a gene: 4. The CDR3 is 13 residues long. CDR3 loop: CSVEEVRGNEQYF. The DNA of the CDR3 is TGCAGCGTTGAAGAGGTCAGGGGGAACGAGCAGTACTTC.

The genes are TRBV30 and TRBJ1-2; D gene ambiguous. The CDR3 totals 12 residues. Germline V CDR1 and CDR2: GTSNPN, SVGIG (reference sequence). V shed 2 bases and J shed 3 bases, with 7 bases lying between them. The CDR3 protein is CAWSRGDYGYTF. CDR3 bases: TGTGCCTGGAGTCGAGGAGACTATGGCTACACCTTC.

The chain uses TRBV7-9 and TRBJ2-1; 7 nucleotides line up with TRBD1. Germline CDR1 SEHNR, CDR2 FQNEAQ (reference sequence). The CDR3 length is 13 residues. J lost 14 bases, V lost 6 bases, and 13 bases had no gene match. The CDR3 sequence: CASSSSDRLREFF. The CDR3 nucleotides are TGTGCCAGCAGTTCCTCGGACAGGTTAAGGGAGTTCTTC.

The chain employs TRBV9 and TRBJ2-5; D call uncertain. The length of the CDR3 is 13 residues. V dropped 0 bases and J dropped 4 bases, with 7 bases sitting between them. Per the germline V gene, CDR1 is SGDLS and CDR2 is YYNGEE. The CDR3 DNA is TGTGCCAGCAGCGTAGATGTTCGAGAGACCCAGTACTTC. Its protein product is CASSVDVRETQYF.

This clone has only a few counts. This chain connects TRBV6-4 to TRBJ2-1, with D possibly matching TRBD1 (6 bases). Deletions cut 6 bases from V and 2 bases from J, with 17 bases between. The CDR3 loop spans 16 amino acids. Germline-derived CDR1 and CDR2 are MRHNA and SNTAGT. The CDR3 reads CASSLIAGATYNEQFF. CDR3 sequence (DNA): TGTGCCAGCAGCCTGATCGCAGGGGCCACCTACAATGAGCAGTTCTTC.

The chain links TRBV5-1 to TRBJ1-1, with 12 positions matching TRBD1. The V segment lost 4 bases and the J segment 4 bases; nucleotides outside the gene matches: 8. The CDR3 length is 16 residues. CDR1 and CDR2 (germline): SGHRS, YFSETQ. The CDR3 DNA reads TGCGCCAGCAGCCCTGGGACAGGGGGCGCGGGCACTGAAGCTTTCTTT. The encoded protein is CASSPGTGGAGTEAFF.

The chain has TRBV18 and TRBJ2-3; 12 bases match TRBD2. The CDR3 sequence is 16 residues long. V dropped 3 bases and J dropped 8; count of bases not matched to a gene: 9. Germline V gene sequence: CDR1 KGHSH, CDR2 LQKENI. CDR3 sequence reads: CASSPEASGRAATQYF. The CDR3 DNA reads as TGTGCCAGCTCACCGGAGGCTAGCGGGAGGGCGGCTACGCAGTATTTT.

This chain uses TRBV11-2 with TRBJ1-1, with TRBD1 matching over 8 bases. The J segment lost 1 base and the V segment lost 4 bases, leaving 5 bases of the junction unmatched. The CDR3 extends over 15 amino acids. Germline lookup yields CDR1 SGHAT and CDR2 FQNNGV. The CDR3 region is CASSSSGQENTEAFF. The DNA for the CDR3 is TGTGCCAGCAGCTCTTCGGGACAGGAGAACACTGAAGCTTTCTTT.

The CDR3 is CASSLLTGTTDTQYF. In DNA, the CDR3 is TGTGCCAGCAGCTTGCTGACAGGGACCACAGATACGCAGTATTTT. The chain has TRBV7-2 and TRBJ2-3, with 7 bases lining up with TRBD1. With V trimmed by 3 bases and J by 2 bases, 5 bases remained unmatched. Germline CDR1 is SGHTA and CDR2 is FQGNSA. CDR3 length: 15 amino acids.

The rearrangement joins TRBV5-6 to TRBJ1-4; a weak D match, TRBD1 (6 bases). Trimming shortened V by 1 base and J by 4 bases, and 8 bases separated the two germline ends. Germline CDR1 SGHDT, CDR2 YYEEEE. The CDR3 is 14 amino acids. The CDR3 is CASSLRGNNEKLFF. The DNA of the CDR3 is TGTGCCAGCAGCTTGAGGGGGAATAATGAAAAACTGTTTTTT.

This clone occurred once. The chain has TRBV5-4 and TRBJ2-1; a possible D gene is TRBD2 (5 bases). Germline V gene sequence: CDR1 SGHNT, CDR2 YYREEE (reference sequence). The CDR3 totals 16 residues. Trimming shortened V by 0 bases and J by 0 bases, and 10 bases separated the two germline ends. In DNA form, the CDR3 reads TGTGCCAGCAGCTTGGGGACTCCCAGCTCCTACAATGAGCAGTTCTTC. Translated, it gives CASSLGTPSSYNEQFF.

This clone has a single count. This sequence joins TRBV6-1 and TRBJ1-6, with TRBD1 matching over 7 bases. J gave up 9 bases and V 3 bases, and 11 bases lay outside the gene matches. The CDR3 has 16 residues. CDR1 MNHNS and CDR2 SASEGT come from the germline V gene. The CDR3 sequence: CASSDVGGAGFSPLHF. The CDR3 nucleotides are TGTGCCAGCAGTGACGTAGGGGGCGCCGGTTTTTCACCCCTCCACTTT.